This TCR beta chain was recorded in a study of OX40 agonist ivuxolimab in advanced cancers. Across the whole study: Ivuxolimab, an agonist antibody against OX40 (CD134), was given to patients.

This table comes from immunoSEQ multiplex PCR, and its TCRdb copy is limited to in-frame clones, with some not included. The sample includes tens of thousands of clones, about 90% of them seen just once. The sequences come from CD4+ or CD8+ T cells sorted from blood, collected in a trial of the OX40 agonist ivuxolimab. This receptor was identified in an adult with an advanced solid tumor such as melanoma, head and neck, liver or kidney cancer.

CDR3 in amino acids: CACSSPPLEQYF. CDR3 nucleotides: TGTGCCTGCTCAAGCCCCCCGCTCGAGCAGTACTTC. The chain employs TRBV28 and TRBJ2-7; unclear D gene. V was shortened by 11 bases and J by 6 bases, with 17 bases between the two germline ends. CDR3 length: 12 amino acids. The V gene's germline CDR1 is MDHEN and CDR2 SYDVKM.